Listed below are T cell receptor beta chains from one sample, sequenced in a study of shared clonotypes between healthy human individuals. Data came from immunoSEQ multiplex PCR; TCRdb stores just in-frame clones and leaves some out. This table has about 1.1 million clones, about four fifths appearing once. Input material: memory CD4+ T cells from PBMCs. These receptor sequences come from a man in his late teens or twenties in good health. Some clones in this sample may be carry-over from other donors' samples. Each CDR3 is given with its conserved first and last residue. The D gene is left open where the match is weak. Size tells how often a clone was seen (once, few, many) or the class of an expanded clone, and some rows leave it out.

j_call clone_size v_call cdr3_length d_call cdr3_nt cdr3_aa
TRBJ2-7 once TRBV30 13 - TGTGCCTGGAGTGCCGGGACCTCCTACGAGCAGTACTTC CAWSAGTSYEQYF
TRBJ2-1 - TRBV6-1 18 TRBD2 TGTGCCAGCAGTGAAGCGGGACTAGCGGGATTGTCCTACAATGAGCAGTTCTTC CASSEAGLAGLSYNEQFF
TRBJ2-5 - TRBV5-1 15 TRBD2 TGCGCCAGCAGCACTACCGGGACTAGCGAAGAGACCCAGTACTTC CASSTTGTSEETQYF
TRBJ2-1 - TRBV7-2 13 - TGTGCCAGCAGAATGGGACGGAACAATGAGCAGTTCTTC CASRMGRNNEQFF
TRBJ2-2 - TRBV4-2 21 TRBD2 TGTGCCAGCAGCCAAGATCACGGGAGGGGACTAGCGGGCAAGAACACCGGGGAGCTGTTTTTT CASSQDHGRGLAGKNTGELFF
TRBJ1-5 once TRBV30 13 TRBD1 TGTGCCTGGAGCACGGGACAGGGACAGCCCCAGCATTTT CAWSTGQGQPQHF
TRBJ1-3 once TRBV30 17 - TGTGCCTGGAGTTCTAAGGGACGGACGTACTCTGGAAACACCATATATTTT CAWSSKGRTYSGNTIYF
TRBJ2-2 - TRBV12-2 17 - TGTGCAAGTCGCTTAGAGGCCTCCCTGGTCGGCACCGGGGAGCTGTTTTTT CASRLEASLVGTGELFF
TRBJ2-2 - TRBV25-1 15 TRBD2 TGTGCCAGCAGTTGGACTAGCGGGGCTTCCGGGGAGCTGTTTTTT CASSWTSGASGELFF
TRBJ1-4 - TRBV5-6 14 - TGTGCCAGCAGCTTGGAGAGGACTAATGAAAAACTGTTTTTT CASSLERTNEKLFF
TRBJ2-7 - TRBV21-1 18 - TGTGCCAGCAGCAAAAAGGGGCGCCCGGGACTAGCGGGATGCGAGCAGTACTTC CASSKKGRPGLAGCEQYF
TRBJ2-2 - TRBV28 14 - TGTGCCAGCAGTTTTTGGGGGAACACCGGGGAGCTGTTTTTT CASSFWGNTGELFF
TRBJ2-6 once TRBV7-3 16 - TGTGCCAGCAGCCCCCAAGTGGTCTCTGGGGCCAACGTCCTGACTTTC CASSPQVVSGANVLTF
TRBJ1-1 - TRBV28 14 - TGTGCCAGCAGTTTATGGCGGGGAGGGACTGAAGCTTTCTTT CASSLWRGGTEAFF
TRBJ1-1 - TRBV7-9 13 - TGTGCCAGCAGCTTAACAGGGTTCAGTGAAGCTTTCTTT CASSLTGFSEAFF
TRBJ1-1 - TRBV6-1 14 - TGTGCCAGCAGTGAAGGGGAGGAGACAGCGGAAGCTTTCTTT CASSEGEETAEAFF
TRBJ1-2 few TRBV10-1 13 TRBD1 TGCGCCAGCAGTGCTACGGGACAGGGAGGCTACACCTTC CASSATGQGGYTF
TRBJ2-2 - TRBV11-3 13 - TGTGCCAGCAGCTCCCTGTCGGGCGGGGAGCTGTTTTTT CASSSLSGGELFF
TRBJ2-2 - TRBV6-6 13 - TGTGCCAGCAGGCGACAGGAGTTAGGGGAGCTGTTTTTT CASRRQELGELFF
TRBJ1-2 - TRBV5-6 15 - TGTGCCAGCAGCGGCCTTGCGGGGGACGGCTATGGCTACACCTTC CASSGLAGDGYGYTF
TRBJ1-2 - TRBV6-4 14 - TGTGCCAGCAGTGACCCAACCGGGACAAATGGCTACACCTTC CASSDPTGTNGYTF
TRBJ2-1 - TRBV6-1 15 - TGTGCCAGCAGTCCGGGTTACAGGGACCCCAATGAGCAGTTCTTC CASSPGYRDPNEQFF
TRBJ2-7 many TRBV5-4 16 - TGTGCCAGCAGCTTGGGGGGGGCTCGTTCCTCCTACGAGCAGTACTTC CASSLGGARSSYEQYF
TRBJ1-5 - TRBV6-1 15 TRBD1 TGTGCCAGCAGTGAACCCGGGACAGGGTTTCAGCCCCAGCATTTT CASSEPGTGFQPQHF
TRBJ1-2 - TRBV29-1 11 - TGCAGCGTTGGAGCGGACTATGGCTACACCTTC CSVGADYGYTF
TRBJ2-3 - TRBV5-1 14 - TGCGCCAGCAGCCCTCGTCCTAACACAGATACGCAGTATTTT CASSPRPNTDTQYF
TRBJ1-1 - TRBV7-2 15 - TGTGCCAGCAGCCCGAGACAGTTACTGGGGACTGAAGCTTTCTTT CASSPRQLLGTEAFF
TRBJ2-7 - TRBV30 14 TRBD2 TGTGCCTGGATCGGACTAGCGGGAGTAGGCGAGCAGTACTTC CAWIGLAGVGEQYF
TRBJ2-3 - TRBV5-1 15 - TGCGCCAGCAGCTTGGGAGCGGGTACCACAGATACGCAGTATTTT CASSLGAGTTDTQYF
TRBJ2-7 few TRBV21-1 13 - TGTGCCAGCAGCACGGGACAGGGGCTGCGTCCGTACTTC CASSTGQGLRPYF
TRBJ1-1 - TRBV15 13 - TGTGCCACCAGCTACGGTCTGAACACTGAAGCTTTCTTT CATSYGLNTEAFF
TRBJ2-1 once TRBV5-1 14 TRBD2 TGCGCCAGCAGCTTGGGCGCTAGCGGGGGCGAGCAGTTCTTC CASSLGASGGEQFF
TRBJ2-3 - TRBV29-1 14 - TGCAGCGTTGCCATCGACACCTGGCTAGATACGCAGTATTTT CSVAIDTWLDTQYF
TRBJ2-5 - TRBV27 19 TRBD1 TGTGCCAGCAGTTTATACGGGGACAGGGGGTTCCTGAGCCAAGAGACCCAGTACTTC CASSLYGDRGFLSQETQYF
TRBJ2-7 - TRBV28 14 TRBD1 TGTGCCAGCAGCTCGCCGGGACAGGGGTTCGAGCAGTACTTC CASSSPGQGFEQYF
TRBJ1-2 - TRBV11-1 14 - TGTGCCAGCAGCTTAGCGGCAGAGGGGTATGGCTACACCTTC CASSLAAEGYGYTF
TRBJ1-3 - TRBV10-3 13 - TGTGCCATCAGTGAGGCTCAGGGAAACACCATATATTTT CAISEAQGNTIYF
TRBJ1-2 once TRBV7-2 15 - TGTGCCAGCAGCTTAGTCGGAGGGGTGGGCTATGGCTACACCTTC CASSLVGGVGYGYTF
TRBJ1-2 - TRBV9 14 - TGTGCCAGCAGCCCAGGGTGGGGCGGGGGTGGCTACACCTTC CASSPGWGGGGYTF
TRBJ2-7 - TRBV4-1 15 TRBD2 TGCGCCAGCAGCCGAACGACTAGCGGGAAATACGAGCAGTACTTC CASSRTTSGKYEQYF
TRBJ1-1 - TRBV28 14 - TGTGCCAGCATGCAGGGTGGAACGCACACTGAAGCTTTCTTT CASMQGGTHTEAFF
TRBJ1-5 - TRBV28 13 - TGTGCCAGCAGTTCGACGGCCCTGGGGCCCCAGCATTTT CASSSTALGPQHF
TRBJ1-2 - TRBV5-1 13 - TGCGCCAGCAGCTTGGAGGGGGTAGATGGCTACACCTTC CASSLEGVDGYTF
TRBJ1-2 - TRBV30 14 - TGTGCCTGGAGTACGGCAGCGACTAACTATGGCTACACCTTC CAWSTAATNYGYTF